Each of the 27 T cell receptor beta chains below was sequenced from the same sample in a study of blood T cell repertoires in COVID-19. Sequenced by immunoSEQ multiplex PCR; TCRdb stores in-frame clones only, minus some. The sample lists fewer than 350,000 clones, 75% to 85% occurring once. Sequencing input: peripheral blood. These receptors were collected from a human donor in a cohort sampled during active COVID-19.

This chain connects TRBV11-2 to TRBJ1-1, with 9 bases matching TRBD1. V trimming: 5 bases; J trimming: 1 base; junction bases outside the gene matches: 17. The germline gives CDR1 SGHAT, CDR2 FQNNGV. This CDR3 is 19 amino acids long. This chain's CDR3 is CASSPPVIPPGQGNTEAFF. CDR3 in DNA: TGTGCCAGCAGCCCCCCCGTAATACCCCCGGGACAGGGGAACACTGAAGCTTTCTTT.

This chain connects TRBV5-4 to TRBJ1-5; 9 positions match TRBD1. Per germline, CDR1 SGHNT and CDR2 YYREEE (reference sequence). Trimming at V came to 3 bases and at J to 5 bases, leaving 0 bases not matched to a gene. This CDR3 has 13 amino acids. The CDR3 DNA reads as TGTGCCAGCAGCTGGGACAGGGATCAGCCCCAGCATTTT. Translating gives CASSWDRDQPQHF.

This chain links TRBV5-1 with TRBJ2-7, with D tentatively TRBD1 (6 bases). The length of the CDR3 is 14 residues. V lost 4 bases and J 1 base, leaving 12 bases between the germline ends. Germline CDR1 is SGHRS and CDR2 is YFSETQ. The CDR3 region has the DNA TGCGCCAGCAGCGAATTTCAGGGGTCCTACGAGCAGTACTTC. Its translation is CASSEFQGSYEQYF.

J is TRBJ1-1 and V is TRBV27, with 8 bases that match TRBD1. The CDR3 contains 17 residues. Per germline, CDR1 MNHEY and CDR2 SMNVEV (reference sequence). The V gene end was trimmed by 2 bases and the J gene end by 1 base; junction bases not matched to a gene: 9. This CDR3 reads CASSLRAGGPQNTEAFF. CDR3 nucleotide sequence: TGTGCCAGCAGTTTAAGGGCAGGGGGCCCACAGAACACTGAAGCTTTCTTT.

This clone came up once. The J gene is TRBJ1-1, the V gene TRBV11-2; 7 bases line up with TRBD1. Trimming at V came to 1 base and at J to 4 bases, leaving 3 bases not matched to a gene. CDR1 and CDR2 from the germline V gene are SGHAT and FQNNGV. The CDR3 runs to 14 residues. CDR3 protein: CASSLAAGGTEAFF. As DNA, the CDR3 is TGTGCCAGCAGCTTAGCGGCAGGGGGCACTGAAGCTTTCTTT.

V and J are TRBV7-9 and TRBJ1-2; 8 positions match TRBD1. With V trimmed by 4 bases and J by 7 bases, 11 bases remained unmatched. The germline gives CDR1 SEHNR, CDR2 FQNEAQ (reference sequence). The CDR3 is made up of 15 amino acids. CDR3 DNA sequence: TGTGCCAGCAGCTCACTCGGACAGGGTGGTCGTGGCTACACCTTC. This codes for CASSSLGQGGRGYTF.

The rearrangement uses TRBV6-5 and TRBJ2-7, with 7 bases aligning to TRBD2. There are 14 residues in the CDR3. Losses at the gene ends were 5 bases for V and 4 bases for J; bases not matched to a gene: 8. Germline V lookup: CDR1 MNHEY, CDR2 SVGAGI. CDR3 amino acids: CASSQTGGRYEQYF. CDR3 coding DNA: TGTGCCAGCAGTCAAACGGGGGGACGGTACGAGCAGTACTTC.

The V call is TRBV7-9, the J call TRBJ2-7; possible D gene TRBD1, 5 bases. Germline values: CDR1 SEHNR, CDR2 FQNEAQ (reference sequence). V was shortened by 10 bases and J by 3 bases, with 10 bases between the two germline ends. The CDR3 has 11 residues. CDR3 sequence: CATGRDYEQYF. The DNA for the CDR3 is TGTGCCACCGGCAGGGACTACGAGCAGTACTTC.

The V call is TRBV24-1, the J call TRBJ2-5, with D perhaps TRBD2 (6 bases). The CDR3 runs to 14 residues. Germline V gene lookup returns CDR1 KGHDR and CDR2 SFDVKD. V shed 2 bases and J shed 2 bases, with 8 bases lying between them. The CDR3 nucleotides read TGTGCCACCAGTGATTCGGGGGATCAAGAGACCCAGTACTTC. Residues: CATSDSGDQETQYF.

The chain is built from TRBV15 and TRBJ2-2, with TRBD1 matching 8 bases. This CDR3 is built from 15 residues. Per the germline V gene, CDR1 is LNHNV and CDR2 is YYDKDF (reference sequence). V trimming: 4 bases; J trimming: 6 bases; junction bases outside the gene matches: 7. The CDR3 region is CATSTGQGFSGELFF. CDR3 coding DNA: TGTGCCACCAGCACCGGACAGGGATTTTCCGGGGAGCTGTTTTTT.

This chain links TRBV5-6 with TRBJ1-1; D is uncertain. Trimming took off 0 bases at V and 0 bases at J, with 6 bases between the two ends. The CDR3 loop spans 14 amino acids. Germline values: CDR1 SGHDT, CDR2 YYEEEE. In nucleotides, the CDR3 is TGTGCCAGCAGCTTGGGTCTTATGAACACTGAAGCTTTCTTT. It codes for CASSLGLMNTEAFF.

V gene TRBV9 combines with J gene TRBJ2-2, with TRBD1 matching over 9 bases. This CDR3 comprises 16 residues. The germline CDR1 and CDR2 sequences are SGDLS and YYNGEE. Trimming took 2 bases from V and 4 from J; bases not matched to a gene: 6. In DNA, the CDR3 is TGTGCCAGCAGCGTGACAGGACAGGGGTCCACCGGGGAGCTGTTTTTT. Encoded protein: CASSVTGQGSTGELFF.

The chain combines TRBV7-2 with TRBJ1-3; no clear D. V lost 1 base and J lost 0, with 7 bases in between. CDR3 length equals 15 residues. Germline V gene lookup returns CDR1 SGHTA and CDR2 FQGNSA. CDR3 nucleotides: TGTGCCAGCAGCTTAGAGAGGTTCTCTGGAAACACCATATATTTT. Its translation: CASSLERFSGNTIYF.

Written as DNA, the CDR3 is TGCGCCAGCAGCTCTTCGGGGGGGCGCATGAATGAGCAGTTCTTC. As protein: CASSSSGGRMNEQFF. The chain carries TRBV5-1 and TRBJ2-1; 8 bases agree with TRBD2. J lost 7 bases, V lost 3 bases, and 9 bases had no gene match. This CDR3 spans 15 amino acids. Germline V gene data show CDR1 as SGHRS and CDR2 as YFSETQ.

This chain connects TRBV7-9 to TRBJ1-2; TRBD1 agrees at 7 bases. CDR1 and CDR2 (germline): SEHNR, FQNEAQ (reference sequence). V lost 4 bases to trimming and J lost 4 bases; unmatched junction nucleotides: 15. The CDR3 is 17 residues long. The CDR3 coding sequence is TGTGCCAGCAGCTACGACTTGCCGCGACAGGGACTCTATGGCTACACCTTC. Encoded protein: CASSYDLPRQGLYGYTF.

CDR3 loop: CASSPSGPSGGGQYF. In DNA form, the CDR3 reads TGTGCCAGCAGCCCGAGCGGTCCTAGCGGGGGCGGGCAGTACTTC. This chain links TRBV7-2 with TRBJ2-7; 10 bases fit TRBD2. The CDR3 has 15 amino acids. V trimming: 5 bases; J trimming: 9 bases; junction bases outside the gene matches: 13. CDR1 is SGHTA and CDR2 is FQGNSA in the germline V gene.

The chain combines TRBV24-1 with TRBJ1-6, with D tentatively TRBD1 (5 bases). This CDR3 contains 14 residues. Germline V gene sequence: CDR1 KGHDR, CDR2 SFDVKD. The V gene lost 5 bases and the J gene lost 9 bases, with 13 bases spanning the gap. The CDR3 loop reads CATSAPGLGSPLHF. CDR3 DNA sequence: TGTGCCACCAGTGCTCCAGGGCTTGGTTCACCCCTCCACTTT.

J is TRBJ1-5 and V is TRBV4-1; a possible D gene is TRBD1 (5 bases). V lost 0 bases to trimming and J lost 6 bases, with 15 bases between them. This CDR3 is built from 16 residues. Looked up from germline, CDR1 is MGHRA and CDR2 is YSYEKL. CDR3 nucleotides: TGCGCCAGCAGCCAAGATCGTCAGGGTTCAAGTCAGCCCCAGCATTTT. Translated, it gives CASSQDRQGSSQPQHF.

The V call is TRBV4-1, the J call TRBJ2-7, with D maybe TRBD2 (6 bases). Germline V gene lookup returns CDR1 MGHRA and CDR2 YSYEKL. CDR3 length: 15 residues. V shed 4 bases and J shed 6 bases, with 19 bases lying between them. DNA of the CDR3: TGCGCCAGCAGCCCCCGACTAGATGGACTACTCGAGCAGTACTTC. The encoded protein is CASSPRLDGLLEQYF.

This clone came up once. This chain connects TRBV5-1 to TRBJ2-6, with no clear D. The CDR3 spans 18 residues. Germline-derived CDR1 and CDR2 are SGHRS and YFSETQ. Trimming left V 0 bases short and J 4 bases short, with 17 bases between. CDR3 in amino acids: CASSLAGALRIGANVLTF. The CDR3 region has the DNA TGCGCCAGCAGCTTGGCAGGTGCTCTTCGCATAGGGGCCAACGTCCTGACTTTC.

The V gene is TRBV14, the J gene TRBJ1-1; maybe TRBD1 (6 bases). V gave up 2 bases and J gave up 5 bases, with 12 bases separating them. The CDR3 totals 14 residues. Germline CDR1 and CDR2: SGHDN and FVKESK. The CDR3 region is CASSQRPGTTEAFF. The CDR3, as DNA: TGTGCCAGCAGCCAACGCCCCGGGACAACTGAAGCTTTCTTT. Based on the CDR3 plus reference TRBV14 and TRBJ1-1, the full variable domain is EAGVTQFPSHSVIEKGQTVTLRCDPISGHDNLYWYRRVMGKEIKFLLHFVKESKQDESGMPNNRFLAERTGGTYSTLKVQPAELEDSGVYFCASSQRPGTTEAFFGQGTRLTVV.

The V call is TRBV7-9, the J call TRBJ1-3; a possible D gene is TRBD1 (6 bases). Germline CDR1 and CDR2: SEHNR and FQNEAQ (reference sequence). The length of the CDR3 is 16 residues. The V end lost 2 bases, the J end lost 3 bases, and 14 bases lay between the germline ends. CDR3 in DNA: TGTGCCAGCAGCTTAACCTTAACAGGGTTTGGAAACACCATATATTTT. It translates to CASSLTLTGFGNTIYF.

About this clone: Different DNA sequences within this sample yield the same CDR3. V usage is TRBV5-1 and J usage is TRBJ2-2; D is undetermined. CDR1 is SGHRS, CDR2 YFSETQ, per germline. V shed 0 bases and J shed 2 bases, with 5 bases lying between them. This CDR3 comprises 14 residues. CDR3 coding DNA: TGCGCCAGCAGCTTGGCTCTTAACACCGGGGAGCTGTTTTTT. Protein: CASSLALNTGELFF.

This clone was observed many times. The identical CDR3 is also encoded by other nucleotide sequences in the sample. The chain is built from TRBV6-5 and TRBJ1-2; 10 bases are a match to TRBD1. CDR3 length: 14 amino acids. CDR1 and CDR2 from the germline V gene are MNHEY and SVGAGI. The ends lost 5 bases at V and 5 bases at J; junction bases unmatched: 5. CDR3 DNA sequence: TGTGCCAGCAGTCCGACAGGGGGCAGTTATGGCTACACCTTC. Translating gives CASSPTGGSYGYTF.

The gene calls are TRBV6-5 and TRBJ1-6; D not resolved. The germline CDR1 and CDR2 sequences are MNHEY and SVGAGI. The length of the CDR3 is 15 residues. The V end lost 2 bases, the J end lost 2 bases, and 7 bases lay between the germline ends. CDR3 residues: CASSYNYPYNSPLHF. The CDR3 region has the DNA TGTGCCAGCAGTTACAACTATCCCTATAATTCACCCCTCCACTTT.

About this clone: Other DNA sequences of this sample code for an identical CDR3. This chain connects TRBV9 to TRBJ1-1; D call uncertain. CDR1 is SGDLS, CDR2 YYNGEE, per germline. The CDR3 contains 13 residues. V was cut by 1 base and J by 0 bases, with 4 bases left in between. The CDR3 nucleotides are TGTGCCAGCAGCGTATACATGAACACTGAAGCTTTCTTT. The encoded protein is CASSVYMNTEAFF. The full variable domain, rest sourced from reference TRBV9 and TRBJ1-1, is DSGVTQTPKHLITATGQRVTLRCSPRSGDLSVYWYQQSLDQGLQFLIQYYNGEERAKGNILERFSAQQFPDLHSELNLSSLELGDSALYFCASSVYMNTEAFFGQGTRLTVV.

J is TRBJ1-1 and V is TRBV10-3; TRBD1 matches at 8 bases. The trim removed 3 bases at V and 3 bases at J, leaving 6 bases unmatched. Germline CDR1 reads ENHRY; CDR2 reads SYGVKD. The CDR3 has 15 residues. CDR3 nucleotide sequence: TGTGCCATCAGTGACAGTCGCAGGGGGCACACTGAAGCTTTCTTT. It yields the protein CAISDSRRGHTEAFF.